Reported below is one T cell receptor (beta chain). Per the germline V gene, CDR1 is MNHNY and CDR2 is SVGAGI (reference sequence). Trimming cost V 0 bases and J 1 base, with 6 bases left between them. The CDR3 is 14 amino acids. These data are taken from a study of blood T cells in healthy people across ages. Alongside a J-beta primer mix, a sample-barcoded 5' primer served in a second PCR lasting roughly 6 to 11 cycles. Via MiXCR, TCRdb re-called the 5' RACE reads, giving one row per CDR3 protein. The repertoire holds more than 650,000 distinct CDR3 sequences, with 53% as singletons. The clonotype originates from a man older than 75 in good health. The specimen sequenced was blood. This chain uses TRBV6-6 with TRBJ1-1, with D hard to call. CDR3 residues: CASSYSQANTEAFF. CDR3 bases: TGTGCCAGCAGTTACTCACAAGCGAACACTGAAGCTTTCTTT.